The 14 T cell receptor beta chains in this list originate from one sample, sequenced in a study of blood T cell repertoires in COVID-19. The protocol was immunoSEQ multiplex PCR, while the TCRdb copy is restricted to in-frame clones and leaves out a portion. The data contain approximately 300,000 clones, about 85% of them singletons. Sequences were obtained from peripheral blood. The receptors shown here come from a man between 18 and 35 years old with active or convalescent COVID-19.

This clone came up once. This rearrangement joins TRBV18 to TRBJ1-4; no firm D call. Germline V gene lookup returns CDR1 KGHSH and CDR2 LQKENI. V lost 0 bases, J lost 7 bases, and 9 bases lay in between. The CDR3 has 14 amino acids. This CDR3 is CASSPPTGREKLFF. DNA for the CDR3: TGTGCCAGCTCACCACCAACCGGTCGTGAAAAACTGTTTTTT. The full variable domain, its missing parts supplied by reference TRBV18 and TRBJ1-4, is NAGVMQNPRHLVRRRGQEARLRCSPMKGHSHVYWYRQLPEEGLKFMVYLQKENIIDESGMPKERFSAEFPKEGPSILRIQQVVRGDSAAYFCASSPPTGREKLFFGSGTQLSVL.

This rearrangement joins TRBV5-8 to TRBJ1-6; the match to TRBD1 covers 8 bases. Per the germline V gene, CDR1 is SGHTS and CDR2 is YDEGEE. The CDR3 contains 15 residues. V shed 5 bases, J shed 10 bases, and the junction held 11 bases outside the gene matches. The DNA of the CDR3 is TGTGCCAGCAGGAGGCGACAGGGGCTGGGGTCACCCCTCCACTTT. Translation: CASRRRQGLGSPLHF.

The genes are TRBV6-2 or TRBV6-3 and TRBJ2-1, with TRBD1 as a possible D gene (5 bases). CDR1 is MNHEY and CDR2 is SVGEGT in the germline V gene. This CDR3 is 13 amino acids long. Trimming took 4 bases from V and 4 from J, leaving 8 bases between them. This CDR3 is CASSSTAYNEQFF. In nucleotides, the CDR3 is TGTGCCAGCAGTTCGACAGCTTACAATGAGCAGTTCTTC.

The chain carries TRBV28 and TRBJ2-7; the match to TRBD2 covers 12 bases. CDR3 length: 15 residues. Germline loops: CDR1 MDHEN, CDR2 SYDVKM. Trimming at V came to 6 bases and at J to 4 bases, leaving 7 bases not matched to a gene. The CDR3 spells CASRPTGTSGYEQYF. CDR3 nucleotides: TGTGCCAGCAGACCAACCGGGACTAGCGGGTACGAGCAGTACTTC.

The chain recombines TRBV2 with TRBJ1-6; possible D gene TRBD1, 5 bases. The CDR3 is made up of 15 amino acids. Trimming removed 7 bases from V and 6 bases from J, with 16 bases in between. Looked up from germline, CDR1 is SNHLY and CDR2 is FYNNEI. CDR3 sequence: CASKTVSRVNSPLHF. In DNA, the CDR3 is TGTGCCAGCAAGACAGTCTCAAGGGTTAATTCACCCCTCCACTTT.

The V call is TRBV9, the J call TRBJ2-2; 8 bases line up with TRBD2. V trimming: 3 bases; J trimming: 8 bases; junction bases outside the gene matches: 12. The germline CDR1 and CDR2 sequences are SGDLS and YYNGEE. There are 16 residues in the CDR3. The CDR3: CASSAGTRLGLGELFF. CDR3 bases: TGTGCCAGCAGCGCCGGGACTAGGCTCGGTTTAGGGGAGCTGTTTTTT.

This clone was seen once. The chain couples TRBV2 to TRBJ2-5; D not resolved. V was clipped by 5 bases and J by 4 bases, with 8 bases between them. This CDR3 contains 12 residues. CDR1 is SNHLY, CDR2 FYNNEI, per germline. CDR3 sequence: CASSTVRETQYF. CDR3 in DNA: TGTGCCAGCAGTACCGTGAGAGAGACCCAGTACTTC. Looking up the rest from reference TRBV2 and TRBJ2-5 gives the full variable domain: EPEVTQTPSHQVTQMGQEVILRCVPISNHLYFYWYRQILGQKVEFLVSFYNNEISEKSEIFDDQFSVERPDGSNFTLKIRSTKLEDSAMYFCASSTVRETQYFGPGTRLLVL.

CDR3 nucleotide sequence: TGTGCCAGCAGCTTAAGCCAGGGGGGTTTCTACGAGCAGTACTTC. This translates into CASSLSQGGFYEQYF. The rearrangement uses TRBV11-2 and TRBJ2-7, with D perhaps TRBD1 (7 bases). The ends were cut back, 2 bases at V and 3 bases at J, with 14 bases in the middle. The CDR3 sequence is 15 residues long. Germline V CDR1 and CDR2: SGHAT, FQNNGV.

The V call is TRBV15, the J call TRBJ2-7, with TRBD2 as a possible D gene (6 bases). Between the trimmed V and J ends, which lost 1 base and 7 bases, there was a span of 14 bases. The CDR3 is 14 residues long. The germline V gene encodes CDR1 LNHNV and CDR2 YYDKDF (reference sequence). The CDR3 coding sequence is TGTGCCACCAGCAGAGTTGGGGGGTCTATGGAGCAGTACTTC. As protein: CATSRVGGSMEQYF.

The count of this clone is one. The V call is TRBV27, the J call TRBJ2-7; no clear D gene. This CDR3 spans 14 amino acids. V lost 3 bases to trimming and J lost 0 bases, with 9 bases between them. From germline, CDR1 is MNHEY and CDR2 SMNVEV (reference sequence). CDR3 coding DNA: TGTGCCAGCAGTTTCAGATTAAGCTCCTACGAGCAGTACTTC. Translated: CASSFRLSSYEQYF.

V gene TRBV7-6 combines with J gene TRBJ2-7; D remains ambiguous. Germline assignment: CDR1 SGHVS and CDR2 FNYEAQ. The CDR3 runs to 13 residues. Between the trimmed V and J ends, which lost 1 base and 4 bases, there was a span of 8 bases. In nucleotides, the CDR3 is TGTGCCAGCAGCTTAGGTTACAGTTACGAGCAGTACTTC. Amino acids: CASSLGYSYEQYF.

The J gene is TRBJ2-1, the V gene TRBV14, with D tentatively TRBD2 (7 bases). Germline CDR1 SGHDN, CDR2 FVKESK. This CDR3 spans 16 amino acids. V dropped 0 bases and J dropped 2 bases, with 11 bases sitting between them. CDR3 sequence (DNA): TGTGCCAGCAGCCAAGATCGCGGGGGCCCCTACAATGAGCAGTTCTTC. Translation gives CASSQDRGGPYNEQFF.

The V gene is TRBV10-2, the J gene TRBJ2-3; TRBD1 agrees at 10 bases. Trimming cost V 7 bases and J 3 bases; bases outside gene matches: 10. Germline CDR1 and CDR2: WSHSY and SAAADI. The CDR3 spans 16 residues. The CDR3 here is CASKPLGQGVTDTQYF. As DNA, the CDR3 is TGCGCCAGCAAACCCTTAGGACAGGGGGTAACAGATACGCAGTATTTT.

The V gene is TRBV24-1, the J gene TRBJ1-5; D unresolved. Deletions cut 12 bases from V and 6 bases from J, with 20 bases between. Germline CDR1 KGHDR, CDR2 SFDVKD. This CDR3 has 14 amino acids. The CDR3 region is CAADPLDPGQPQHF. The CDR3, as DNA: TGTGCCGCAGACCCCCTCGACCCGGGTCAGCCCCAGCATTTT.